These 23 T cell receptor beta chains share one sample of origin, sequenced in a study of T-cell memory formation after mild COVID-19. In TCRdb, the 5' RACE reads were re-called with MiXCR into one record per CDR3 protein. The sample lists around 390,000 distinct CDR3 sequences; approximately 15% were seen once. Sample: PBMCs or a T cell subset sorted from them (not recorded which). These receptors were obtained from a man aged 18 to 30 who had mild COVID-19 (a few samples of this study predate the infection). Cell type and time point are not known.

This chain links TRBV3-1 with TRBJ1-2; no definite D call. V lost 4 bases and J lost 5, with 14 bases in between. The CDR3 covers 14 residues. Germline CDR1 and CDR2: LGHDT and YNNKEL (reference sequence). CDR3 protein: CASSPTGPSYGYTF. The CDR3, as DNA: TGTGCCAGCAGCCCAACCGGCCCGTCGTATGGCTACACCTTC.

This clonotype was observed at least ten times. The chain carries TRBV2 and TRBJ2-1, with D unclear. The germline V gene has CDR1 SNHLY and CDR2 FYNNEI. V lost 6 bases and J lost 0, with 12 bases in between. CDR3 size: 15 residues. The CDR3 coding sequence is TGTGCCAGCAGGGGTGGGTTCCTCTCCTACAATGAGCAGTTCTTC. Its translation: CASRGGFLSYNEQFF.

CDR3 DNA: TGTGCCAGCAGCCAGGGAACCGGGACGGCCTACTATGTGGGGACCTTC. This translates into CASSQGTGTAYYVGTF. J is TRBJ1-2 and V is TRBV4-2; D is possibly TRBD1 (5 bases). The CDR3 extends over 16 amino acids. CDR1 is LGHNA and CDR2 is YNFKEQ in the germline V gene. Trimming pared 3 bases from V and 14 bases from J, leaving 28 bases between.

This clonotype was counted only a few times. V gene TRBV12-3 or TRBV12-4 combines with J gene TRBJ1-1; 7 positions match TRBD1. V was pared by 6 bases and J by 2 bases, with 3 bases of the junction left unmatched. The CDR3 loop spans 13 amino acids. CDR3 nucleotide sequence: TGTGCCAGCAGGGGGACAGATAACACTGAAGCTTTCTTT. It translates to CASRGTDNTEAFF.

This clonotype was detected only a few times. The chain combines TRBV2 with TRBJ1-2; no clear D gene. Germline V gene sequence: CDR1 SNHLY, CDR2 FYNNEI. Trimming took off 11 bases at V and 5 bases at J, with 15 bases between the two ends. The CDR3 length is 12 residues. The DNA for the CDR3 is TGTGCCGGAACAAATATGGTTTATGGCTACACCTTC. Translated, it gives CAGTNMVYGYTF.

The rearrangement links TRBV7-9 to TRBJ2-7; no clear D gene. The CDR3 contains 14 residues. Germline V gene lookup returns CDR1 SEHNR and CDR2 FQNEAQ (reference sequence). Trimming cost V 1 base and J 3 bases, with 10 bases left between them. CDR3 bases: TGTGCCAGCAGCTTAGGGGTAGCCGACTACGAGCAGTACGTC. It codes for CASSLGVADYEQYV.

This chain connects TRBV7-8 to TRBJ1-6, with TRBD1 identical over 7 bases. V shed 6 bases and J 10 bases; nucleotides not matched to a gene: 9. The CDR3 extends over 14 amino acids. From germline, CDR1 is SGHVS and CDR2 FQNEAQ. The CDR3 reads CASRPTGAGSPLHF. CDR3 bases: TGTGCCAGCAGGCCTACAGGGGCAGGGTCACCCCTCCACTTT.

This clonotype was counted many times. CDR3 loop: CASSPWGANVLTF. Written as DNA, the CDR3 is TGTGCCAGCAGTCCCTGGGGGGCCAACGTCCTGACTTTC. This chain links TRBV7-2 with TRBJ2-6; D unclear. The CDR3 runs 13 residues. Between the trimmed V and J ends, which lost 6 bases and 4 bases, there was a span of 7 bases. The V gene's germline CDR1 is SGHTA and CDR2 FQGNSA.

V gene TRBV6-5 combines with J gene TRBJ2-1; 8 positions agree with TRBD1. From germline, CDR1 is MNHEY and CDR2 SVGAGI. The CDR3 spans 17 residues. Trimming removed 6 bases from V and 0 bases from J; junction bases left unmatched: 10. The CDR3, as DNA: TGTGCCAGCAGCATATGGGCAGGGGGCAGCTCCTACAATGAGCAGTTCTTC. It specifies CASSIWAGGSSYNEQFF.

This clonotype has a count of ten or more. The chain is built from TRBV5-4 and TRBJ1-6; 8 nucleotides agree with TRBD1. Germline loops: CDR1 SGHNT, CDR2 YYREEE (reference sequence). This CDR3 region has 16 residues. The V and J ends lost 0 bases and 4 bases, in that order; junction bases with no gene match: 3. CDR3 sequence: CASSLGGTGYNSPLHF. In nucleotides, the CDR3 is TGTGCCAGCAGCTTGGGGGGGACAGGTTATAATTCACCCCTCCACTTT. The full variable domain, rest sourced from reference TRBV5-4 and TRBJ1-6, is ETGVTQSPTHLIKTRGQQVTLRCSSQSGHNTVSWYQQALGQGPQFIFQYYREEENGRGNFPPRFSGLQFPNYSSELNVNALELDDSALYLCASSLGGTGYNSPLHFGNGTRLTVT.

The chain links TRBV5-1 to TRBJ2-3; D not resolved. CDR3 length: 12 residues. V was shortened by 4 bases and J by 6 bases, with 9 bases between the two germline ends. Germline V gives CDR1 SGHRS, CDR2 YFSETQ. CDR3 sequence reads: CASSSPMDTQYF. CDR3 nucleotides: TGCGCCAGCAGCAGCCCCATGGATACGCAGTATTTT. The whole variable domain, remainder taken from reference TRBV5-1 and TRBJ2-3, is KAGVTQTPRYLIKTRGQQVTLSCSPISGHRSVSWYQQTPGQGLQFLFEYFSETQRNKGNFPGRFSGRQFSNSRSEMNVSTLELGDSALYLCASSSPMDTQYFGPGTRLTVL.

J is TRBJ2-3 and V is TRBV4-3, with TRBD1 matching 10 bases. With V trimmed by 4 bases and J by 2 bases, 3 bases remained unmatched. The germline CDR1 and CDR2 sequences are LGHNA and YSLEER. CDR3 length: 15 residues. The CDR3 region is CASSPGTGVTDTQYF. CDR3 in DNA: TGCGCCAGCAGCCCCGGGACAGGGGTCACAGATACGCAGTATTTT.

The chain is built from TRBV6-2 or TRBV6-3 and TRBJ2-1; D may match TRBD1 or TRBD2 (6 bases each). V was shortened by 7 bases and J by 1 base, with 17 bases between the two germline ends. The CDR3 totals 16 residues. Germline CDR1 MNHEY, CDR2 SVGEGT. CDR3 region: CASNPGGALSYNEQFF. The CDR3 nucleotides are TGTGCCAGCAACCCCGGGGGCGCCTTATCCTACAATGAGCAGTTCTTC.

V usage is TRBV5-6 and J usage is TRBJ1-1; D is undetermined. Trimming took 1 base from V and 5 from J, leaving 18 bases between them. The CDR3 has 16 residues. Germline V lookup: CDR1 SGHDT, CDR2 YYEEEE. For the CDR3, the DNA is TGTGCCAGCAGCTTGTACGCGGGGAATCTGTGGACTGAAGCTTTCTTT. This translates into CASSLYAGNLWTEAFF.

This clonotype came up a few times. This chain links TRBV6-5 with TRBJ2-5, with 8 positions matching TRBD1. Germline V gives CDR1 MNHEY, CDR2 SVGAGI. The CDR3 has 11 residues. V was pared by 1 base and J by 13 bases, with 2 bases of the junction left unmatched. CDR3 amino acids: CASSYLGQGYF. CDR3 DNA: TGTGCCAGCAGTTACTTAGGACAGGGGTACTTC.

This clonotype was counted a few times. This chain uses TRBV20-1 with TRBJ2-5; D is possibly TRBD2 (6 bases). Germline-derived CDR1 and CDR2 are DFQATT and SNEGSKA (reference sequence). This CDR3 has 15 residues. V was cut by 1 base and J by 4 bases, with 16 bases left in between. The DNA of the CDR3 is TGCAGTGCTAGAGCGAGTCCGGGGGTTGGAGAGACCCAGTACTTC. Translation: CSARASPGVGETQYF.

The chain joins TRBV5-1 to TRBJ2-6; no firm D call. This CDR3 is 14 amino acids long. Per the germline V gene, CDR1 is SGHRS and CDR2 is YFSETQ. The ends were cut back, 6 bases at V and 4 bases at J, with 11 bases in the middle. As DNA, the CDR3 is TGCGCCAGCAAAAGCGAAGGGGGGGCCAACGTCCTGACTTTC. It translates to CASKSEGGANVLTF. The whole variable domain, remainder taken from reference TRBV5-1 and TRBJ2-6, is KAGVTQTPRYLIKTRGQQVTLSCSPISGHRSVSWYQQTPGQGLQFLFEYFSETQRNKGNFPGRFSGRQFSNSRSEMNVSTLELGDSALYLCASKSEGGANVLTFGAGSRLTVL.

The sample holds one count of this clonotype. An end of the junction does not agree with germline; a read error may underlie this. The chain combines TRBV6-1 with TRBJ2-7; 7 bases map to TRBD2. Germline V CDR1 and CDR2: MNHNS, SASEGT. The CDR3 runs to 12 residues. Written as DNA, the CDR3 is TGTGCCAGCAGTGACAGGGACTACGGGCAGTACTTC. Protein sequence: CASSDRDYGQYF.

This clonotype was observed at least ten times. The chain combines TRBV20-1 with TRBJ2-7; tentatively, D is TRBD1 or TRBD2 (5 bases each). The V end was cut by 3 bases, the J end by 4 bases, with 10 bases between. The CDR3 is 12 amino acids. Germline loops: CDR1 DFQATT, CDR2 SNEGSKA (reference sequence). The CDR3 bases are TGCAGTGCTAGTGTCAGGGAGTACGAGCAGTACGTC. Its protein is CSASVREYEQYV.

The chain has TRBV20-1 and TRBJ2-7; D gene uncertain. CDR1 DFQATT and CDR2 SNEGSKA come from the germline V gene (reference sequence). V gave up 6 bases and J gave up 0 bases, with 6 bases separating them. This CDR3 is built from 11 residues. DNA for the CDR3: TGCAGTGCCCGGATCTCCTACGAGCAGTACTTC. It yields the protein CSARISYEQYF.

The chain is built from TRBV4-3 and TRBJ2-2, with D perhaps assigned TRBD1 or TRBD2 (5 bases each). V was cut by 4 bases and J by 1 base, with 22 bases left in between. CDR3 size: 19 residues. Germline values: CDR1 LGHNA, CDR2 YSLEER. DNA of the CDR3: TGCGCCAGCAGCCCGAGGGGTCTACGAAACGATAAGAACACCGGGGAGCTGTTTTTT. Protein product: CASSPRGLRNDKNTGELFF.

This clonotype showed up just a few times. The V call is TRBV3-1, the J call TRBJ2-5, with D perhaps being TRBD1 or TRBD2 (5 bases each). V was cut by 1 base and J by 4 bases, with 16 bases left in between. Germline loops: CDR1 LGHDT, CDR2 YNNKEL (reference sequence). The CDR3 runs to 16 residues. This chain's CDR3 is CASSQVGGRGGETQYF. CDR3 nucleotides: TGTGCCAGCAGCCAAGTTGGCGGACGGGGCGGAGAGACCCAGTACTTC.

This clonotype was counted only a few times. The chain links TRBV21-1 to TRBJ2-3; the table calls TRBD1, which could not be checked here. TRBV21-1 is reported as a pseudogene. The length of the CDR3 is 13 residues. Here the CDR3 DNA reads TGTGCCAGCAGGGGGGGCCCGCACGATACGCAGTATTTT. Protein: CASRGGPHDTQYF.